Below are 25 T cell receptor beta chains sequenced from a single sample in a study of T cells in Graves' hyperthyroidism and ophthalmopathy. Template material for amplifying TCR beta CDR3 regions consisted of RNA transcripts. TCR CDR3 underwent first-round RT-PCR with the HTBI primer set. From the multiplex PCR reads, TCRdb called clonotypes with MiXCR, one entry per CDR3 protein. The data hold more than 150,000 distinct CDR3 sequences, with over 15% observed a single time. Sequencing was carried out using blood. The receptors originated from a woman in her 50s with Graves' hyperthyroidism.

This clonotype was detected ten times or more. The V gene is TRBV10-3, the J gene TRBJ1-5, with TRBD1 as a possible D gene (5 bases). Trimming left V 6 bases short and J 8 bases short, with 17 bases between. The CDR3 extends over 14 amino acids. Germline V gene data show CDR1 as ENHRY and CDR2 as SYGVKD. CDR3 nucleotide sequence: TGTGCCATCAGGGGGACGGACGCGGAAGAGCCCCAGCATTTT. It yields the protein CAIRGTDAEEPQHF.

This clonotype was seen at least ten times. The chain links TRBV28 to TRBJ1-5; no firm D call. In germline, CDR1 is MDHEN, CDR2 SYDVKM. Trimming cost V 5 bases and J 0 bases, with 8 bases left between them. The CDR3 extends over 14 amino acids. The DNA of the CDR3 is TGTGCCAGCAGTCCCCAGGTTAGCAATCAGCCCCAGCATTTT. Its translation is CASSPQVSNQPQHF. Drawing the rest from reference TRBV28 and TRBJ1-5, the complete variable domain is DVKVTQSSRYLVKRTGEKVFLECVQDMDHENMFWYRQDPGLGLRLIYFSYDVKMKEKGDIPEGYSVSREKKERFSLILESASTNQTSMYLCASSPQVSNQPQHFGDGTRLSIL.

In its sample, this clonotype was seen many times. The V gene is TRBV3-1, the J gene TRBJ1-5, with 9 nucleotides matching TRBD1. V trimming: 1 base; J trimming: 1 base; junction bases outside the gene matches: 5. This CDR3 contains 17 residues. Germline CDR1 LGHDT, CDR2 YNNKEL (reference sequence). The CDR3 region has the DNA TGTGCCAGCAGCCAAGCCCCGGGACAGGGAAGCAATCAGCCCCAGCATTTT. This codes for CASSQAPGQGSNQPQHF.

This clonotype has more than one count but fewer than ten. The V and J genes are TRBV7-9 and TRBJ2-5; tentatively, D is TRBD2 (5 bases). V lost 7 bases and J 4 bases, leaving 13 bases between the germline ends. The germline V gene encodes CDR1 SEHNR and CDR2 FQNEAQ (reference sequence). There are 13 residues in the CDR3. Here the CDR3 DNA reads TGTGCCAGCACCGAGGGAGCAGGAGAGACCCAGTACTTC. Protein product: CASTEGAGETQYF.

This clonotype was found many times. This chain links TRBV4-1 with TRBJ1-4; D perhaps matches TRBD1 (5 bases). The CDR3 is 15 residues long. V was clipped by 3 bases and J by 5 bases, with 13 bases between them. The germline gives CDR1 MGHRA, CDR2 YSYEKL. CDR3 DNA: TGCGCCAGCAGCCAGGGACGAAGTAACAATGAAAAACTGTTTTTT. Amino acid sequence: CASSQGRSNNEKLFF.

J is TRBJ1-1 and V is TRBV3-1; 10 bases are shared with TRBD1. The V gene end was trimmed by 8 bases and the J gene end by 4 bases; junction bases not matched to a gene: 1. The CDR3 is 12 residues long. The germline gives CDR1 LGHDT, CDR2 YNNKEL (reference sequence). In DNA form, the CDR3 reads TGTGCCAGCCGGGACAGGGGCACTGAAGCTTTCTTT. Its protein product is CASRDRGTEAFF.

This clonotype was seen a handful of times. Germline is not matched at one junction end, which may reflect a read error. Here the CDR3 DNA reads TGTGCCAGCAGCTTGGCAGGTCGGACCTACGGGCAGTACTTC. Encoded protein: CASSLAGRTYGQYF. J is TRBJ2-7 and V is TRBV28; D call uncertain. CDR3 length: 14 amino acids. Germline V gives CDR1 MDHEN, CDR2 SYDVKM.

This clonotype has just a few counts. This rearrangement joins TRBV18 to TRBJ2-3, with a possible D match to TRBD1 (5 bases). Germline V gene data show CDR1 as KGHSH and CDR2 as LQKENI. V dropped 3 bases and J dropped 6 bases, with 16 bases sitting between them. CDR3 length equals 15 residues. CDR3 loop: CASSPYSRVWDTQYF. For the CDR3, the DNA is TGTGCCAGCTCACCGTACTCCAGGGTTTGGGATACGCAGTATTTT.

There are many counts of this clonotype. The DNA of the CDR3 is TGCAGTGCTAATTATGGGGCCGGTCAGCCCCAGCATTTT. Translated, it gives CSANYGAGQPQHF. This chain uses TRBV20-1 with TRBJ1-5, with D maybe TRBD1 (5 bases). The CDR3 totals 13 residues. CDR1 is DFQATT and CDR2 is SNEGSKA in the germline V gene (reference sequence). V gave up 4 bases and J gave up 6 bases, with 13 bases separating them.

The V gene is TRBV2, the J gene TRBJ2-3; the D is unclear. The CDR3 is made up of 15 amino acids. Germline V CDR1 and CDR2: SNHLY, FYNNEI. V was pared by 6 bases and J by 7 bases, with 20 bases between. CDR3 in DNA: TGTGCCAGCAGCGCCGACACCGGGCTGATCTATACGCAGTATTTT. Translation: CASSADTGLIYTQYF.

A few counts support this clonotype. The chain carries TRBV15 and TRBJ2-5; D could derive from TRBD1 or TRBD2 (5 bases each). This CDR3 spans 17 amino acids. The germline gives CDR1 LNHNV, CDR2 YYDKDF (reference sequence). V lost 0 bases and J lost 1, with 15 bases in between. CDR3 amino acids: CATSRDGRGPPQETQYF. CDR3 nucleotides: TGTGCCACCAGCAGAGATGGTCGGGGCCCCCCCCAAGAGACCCAGTACTTC.

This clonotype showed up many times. The CDR3 DNA sequence: TGTGCCAGTAGTACGGGACAGGCGCGCACAGATACGCAGTATTTT. Translated, it gives CASSTGQARTDTQYF. The chain is built from TRBV19 and TRBJ2-3; 8 nucleotides agree with TRBD1. Germline-derived CDR1 and CDR2 are LNHDA and SQIVND (reference sequence). Germline trimming cut 4 bases from V and 1 base from J; bases unmatched to any gene: 4. This CDR3 comprises 15 residues.

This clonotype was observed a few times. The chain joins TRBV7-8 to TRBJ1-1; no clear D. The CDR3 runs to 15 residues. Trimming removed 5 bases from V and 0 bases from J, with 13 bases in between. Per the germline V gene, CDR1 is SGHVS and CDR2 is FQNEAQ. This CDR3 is CASSPLGPMNTEAFF. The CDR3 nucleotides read TGTGCCAGCAGCCCACTAGGACCTATGAACACTGAAGCTTTCTTT.

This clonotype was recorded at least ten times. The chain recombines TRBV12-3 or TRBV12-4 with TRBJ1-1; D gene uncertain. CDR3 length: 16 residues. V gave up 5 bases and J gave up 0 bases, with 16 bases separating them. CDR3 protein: CASSRNLGRLNTEAFF. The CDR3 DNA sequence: TGTGCCAGCAGTAGAAACCTAGGACGGTTGAACACTGAAGCTTTCTTT.

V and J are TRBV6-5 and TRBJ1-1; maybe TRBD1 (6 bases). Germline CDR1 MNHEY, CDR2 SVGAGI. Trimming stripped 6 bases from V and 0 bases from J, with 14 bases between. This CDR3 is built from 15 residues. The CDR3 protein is CASSYRGGLNTEAFF. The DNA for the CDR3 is TGTGCCAGCAGCTACCGTGGGGGGCTGAACACTGAAGCTTTCTTT.

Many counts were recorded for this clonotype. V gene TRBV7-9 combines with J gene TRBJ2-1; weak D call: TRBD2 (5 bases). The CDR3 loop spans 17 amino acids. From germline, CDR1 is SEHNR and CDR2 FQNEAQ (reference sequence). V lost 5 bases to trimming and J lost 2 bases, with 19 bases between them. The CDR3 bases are TGTGCCAGCAGCCCAAAGCTTCGCCTAGCTCCCTACAATGAGCAGTTCTTC. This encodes CASSPKLRLAPYNEQFF.

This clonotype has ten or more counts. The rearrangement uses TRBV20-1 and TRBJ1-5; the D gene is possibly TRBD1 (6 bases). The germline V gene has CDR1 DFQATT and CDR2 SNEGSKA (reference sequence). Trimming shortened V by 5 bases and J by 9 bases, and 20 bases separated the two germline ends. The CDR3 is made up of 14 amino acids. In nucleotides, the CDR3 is TGCAGTGCTCCGGACGGTAGCAAGGGGGGGCCCCAGCATTTT. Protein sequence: CSAPDGSKGGPQHF.

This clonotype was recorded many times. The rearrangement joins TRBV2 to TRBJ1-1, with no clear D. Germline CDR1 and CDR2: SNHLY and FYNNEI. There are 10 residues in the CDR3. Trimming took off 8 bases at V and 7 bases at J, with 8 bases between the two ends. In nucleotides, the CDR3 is TGTGCCAGCGGAAAATTTGAAGCTTTCTTT. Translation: CASGKFEAFF.

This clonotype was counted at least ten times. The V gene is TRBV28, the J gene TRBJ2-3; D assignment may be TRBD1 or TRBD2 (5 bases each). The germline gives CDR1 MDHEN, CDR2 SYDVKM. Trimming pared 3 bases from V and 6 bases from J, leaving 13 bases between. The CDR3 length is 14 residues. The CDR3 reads CASSLGRTLDTQYF. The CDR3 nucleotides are TGTGCCAGCAGTTTGGGACGGACACTGGATACGCAGTATTTT.

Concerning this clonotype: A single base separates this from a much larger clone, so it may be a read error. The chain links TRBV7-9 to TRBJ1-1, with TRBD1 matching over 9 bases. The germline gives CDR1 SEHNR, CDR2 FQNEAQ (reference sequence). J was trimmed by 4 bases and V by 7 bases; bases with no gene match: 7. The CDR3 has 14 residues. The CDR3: CASTPNRGRTEAFF. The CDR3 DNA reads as TGTGCCAGCACCCCTAACAGGGGGCGCACTGAAGCTTTCTTT.

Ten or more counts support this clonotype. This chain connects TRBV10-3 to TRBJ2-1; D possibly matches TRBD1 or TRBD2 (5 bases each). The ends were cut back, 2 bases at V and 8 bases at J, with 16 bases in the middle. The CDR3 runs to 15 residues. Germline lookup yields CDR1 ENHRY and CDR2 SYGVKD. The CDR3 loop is CAISEIRGPSHEQFF. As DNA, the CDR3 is TGTGCCATCAGTGAGATCCGGGGCCCTTCACATGAGCAGTTCTTC.

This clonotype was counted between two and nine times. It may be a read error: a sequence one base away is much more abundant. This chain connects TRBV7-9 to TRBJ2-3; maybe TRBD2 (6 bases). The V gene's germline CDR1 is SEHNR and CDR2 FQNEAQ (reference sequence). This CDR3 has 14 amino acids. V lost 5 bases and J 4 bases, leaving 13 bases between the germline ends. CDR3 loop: CASSVAGTADTQYF. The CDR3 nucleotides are TGTGCCAGCAGCGTGGCGGGAACCGCAGATACGCAGTATTTT.

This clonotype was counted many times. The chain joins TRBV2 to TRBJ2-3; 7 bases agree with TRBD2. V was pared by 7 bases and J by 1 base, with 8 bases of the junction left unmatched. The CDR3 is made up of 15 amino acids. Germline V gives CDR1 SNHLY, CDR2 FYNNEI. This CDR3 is CASTPRSGGTDTQYF. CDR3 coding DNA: TGTGCCAGCACCCCTCGCAGCGGGGGCACAGATACGCAGTATTTT.

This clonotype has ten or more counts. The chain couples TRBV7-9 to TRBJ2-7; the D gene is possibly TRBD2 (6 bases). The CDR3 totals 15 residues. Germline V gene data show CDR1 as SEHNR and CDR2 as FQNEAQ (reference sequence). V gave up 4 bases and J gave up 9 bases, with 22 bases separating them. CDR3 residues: CASSYVGLRLRGQYF. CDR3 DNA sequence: TGTGCCAGCAGCTATGTAGGACTACGGCTACGAGGGCAGTACTTC.

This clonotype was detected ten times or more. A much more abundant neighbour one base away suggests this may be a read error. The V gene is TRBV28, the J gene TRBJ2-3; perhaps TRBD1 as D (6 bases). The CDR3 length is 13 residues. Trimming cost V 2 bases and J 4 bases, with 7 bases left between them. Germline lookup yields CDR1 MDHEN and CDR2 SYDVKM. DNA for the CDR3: TGTGCCAGCAGTTTAGGGGGCGCAGATACGCAGTATTTT. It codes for CASSLGGADTQYF. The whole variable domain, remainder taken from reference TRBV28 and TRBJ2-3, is DVKVTQSSRYLVKRTGEKVFLECVQDMDHENMFWYRQDPGLGLRLIYFSYDVKMKEKGDIPEGYSVSREKKERFSLILESASTNQTSMYLCASSLGGADTQYFGPGTRLTVL.